This TCR beta chain was sequenced in a study of CD8+ T cells in alopecia areata. Study-level findings and limits: Scalp specimens additionally yield sequences from normal skin's resident alphabeta T cells.

Treatment given: oral pan-JAK inhibitor, 5-10 mg twice daily. Of note for this clone: Its antigen is as yet unknown.

Extraction of RNA preceded its reverse transcription into cDNA, which served as the sequencing template. Assay: immunoSEQ multiplex PCR; the TCRdb copy retains only in-frame clones and omits some. In the table there are approximately 140,000 clones, roughly 82% of which are singletons. The sequenced sample was CD8+ T cells sorted from blood, obtained at week 4, from a patient treated with tofacitinib. The receptor was isolated from a human donor with alopecia areata.

The CDR3 region is CASSTGKHSYEQYF. As DNA, the CDR3 is TGTGCCAGCAGCACCGGGAAGCACTCCTACGAGCAGTACTTC. The chain employs TRBV2 and TRBJ2-7; D is possibly TRBD2 (5 bases). The CDR3 loop spans 14 amino acids. The ends were cut back, 6 bases at V and 0 bases at J, with 12 bases in the middle. The germline CDR1 and CDR2 sequences are SNHLY and FYNNEI.